This entry features one T cell receptor beta chain sequence. Assay used: immunoSEQ multiplex PCR; TCRdb lists only in-frame clones, some missing. Of hundreds of clones listed, 80% to 95% are singletons. This sample is drawn from a study of chemoradiotherapy in HPV16-positive cancers. In the study overall: Candidate HPV-specific clones and shared TCR motifs came from a couple of HPV16-positive patients.

The V end was cut by 1 base, the J end by 8 bases, with 15 bases between. The CDR3 is 14 residues long. The germline CDR1 and CDR2 sequences are SGHRS and YFSETQ. V is TRBV5-1 and J is TRBJ1-1; D gene uncertain. The source was tumor tissue, collected from a patient who underwent chemoradiotherapy. The receptor comes from a human donor with HPV-associated anogenital cancer. Here the CDR3 DNA reads TGCGCCAGCAGCTTGCGGGAGCGGGCGATGGAAGCTTTCTTT. This sequence encodes CASSLRERAMEAFF. The complete variable domain, with remaining parts taken from reference TRBV5-1 and TRBJ1-1, reads KAGVTQTPRYLIKTRGQQVTLSCSPISGHRSVSWYQQTPGQGLQFLFEYFSETQRNKGNFPGRFSGRQFSNSRSEMNVSTLELGDSALYLCASSLRERAMEAFFGQGTRLTVV.